This T cell receptor (beta chain) was identified in a study of Ad26.COV2.S vaccination and SARS-CoV-2 variants. Study background: This donor came from the COV1001 trial of Ad26.COV2.S.

Concerning this clone itself: Antigen: not known.

Treatment noted: 15 to 20 received Ad26.COV2.S at low or high dose, single or two shots; several received placebo; per-sample allocation not given. The investigators took samples on day 63 after the first vaccine or placebo injection. Donation came from an adult in Boston who was aged 18-55 years. Vaccine was an Ad26 vector expressing Wuhan-strain SARS-CoV-2 spike. Study-level results: CD8+ and CD4+ T cells specific for spike reportedly responded with substantial breadth after vaccination.

Clones were sequenced by immunoSEQ multiplex PCR, and TCRdb holds only the in-frame ones, with some missing. The profile shows some 420,000 clones, roughly 88% of them singletons. Here the sequenced sample was peripheral blood, taken in a trial of Ad26.COV2.S vaccine versus placebo. The TCR sequence derives from a person aged 18-60 years who received the Ad26.COV2.S COVID-19 vaccine or a placebo.

CDR3 residues: CAWSVAGGQYTGELFF. CDR3 in DNA: TGTGCCTGGAGTGTAGCGGGGGGGCAATACACCGGGGAGCTGTTTTTT. V and J are TRBV30 and TRBJ2-2, with 10 bases fitting TRBD2. V gave up 0 bases and J gave up 3 bases; unmatched junction bases: 4. CDR1 GTSNPN and CDR2 SVGIG come from the germline V gene (reference sequence). This CDR3 is 16 amino acids long.